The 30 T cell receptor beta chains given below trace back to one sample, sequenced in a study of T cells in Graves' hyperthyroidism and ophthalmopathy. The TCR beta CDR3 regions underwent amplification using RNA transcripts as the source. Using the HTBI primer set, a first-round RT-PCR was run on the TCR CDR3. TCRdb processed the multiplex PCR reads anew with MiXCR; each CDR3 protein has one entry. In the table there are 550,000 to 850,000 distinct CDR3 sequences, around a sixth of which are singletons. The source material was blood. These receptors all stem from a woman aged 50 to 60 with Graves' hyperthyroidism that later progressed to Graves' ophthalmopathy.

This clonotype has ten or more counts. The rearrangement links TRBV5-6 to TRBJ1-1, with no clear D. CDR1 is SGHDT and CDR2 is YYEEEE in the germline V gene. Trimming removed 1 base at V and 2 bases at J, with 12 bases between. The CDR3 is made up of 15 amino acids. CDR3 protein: CASSLTFQINTEAFF. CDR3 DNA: TGTGCCAGCAGCTTGACTTTCCAGATAAACACTGAAGCTTTCTTT. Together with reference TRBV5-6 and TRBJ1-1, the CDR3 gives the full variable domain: DAGVTQSPTHLIKTRGQQVTLRCSPKSGHDTVSWYQQALGQGPQFIFQYYEEEERQRGNFPDRFSGHQFPNYSSELNVNALLLGDSALYLCASSLTFQINTEAFFGQGTRLTVV.

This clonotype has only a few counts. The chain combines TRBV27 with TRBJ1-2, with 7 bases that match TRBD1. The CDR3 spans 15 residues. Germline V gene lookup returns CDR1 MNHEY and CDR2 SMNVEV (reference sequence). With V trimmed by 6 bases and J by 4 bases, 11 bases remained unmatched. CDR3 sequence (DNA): TGTGCCAGCAGCCCGATCGACAGGGCTTTCTATGGCTACACCTTC. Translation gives CASSPIDRAFYGYTF.

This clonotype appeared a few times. The CDR3 DNA reads TGCAGTGCTAGAGGGGCAGGCGACTACGAGCAGTACTTC. It specifies CSARGAGDYEQYF. V usage is TRBV20-1 and J usage is TRBJ2-7; D gene unclear. The CDR3 is 13 residues long. Germline CDR1 reads DFQATT; CDR2 reads SNEGSKA (reference sequence). V was trimmed by 1 base and J by 3 bases, leaving 10 bases between them.

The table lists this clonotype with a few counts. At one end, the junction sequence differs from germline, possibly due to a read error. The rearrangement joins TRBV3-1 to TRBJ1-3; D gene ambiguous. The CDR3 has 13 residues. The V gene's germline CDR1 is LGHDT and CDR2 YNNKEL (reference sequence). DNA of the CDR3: TGTACCAGCAGCCACACGCCTGGAAACACCATATATTTT. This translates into CTSSHTPGNTIYF.

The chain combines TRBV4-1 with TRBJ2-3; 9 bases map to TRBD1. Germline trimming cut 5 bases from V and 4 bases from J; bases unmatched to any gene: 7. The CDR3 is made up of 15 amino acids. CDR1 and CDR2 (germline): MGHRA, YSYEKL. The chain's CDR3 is CASSDRDRASDTQYF. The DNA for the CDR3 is TGCGCCAGCAGCGATAGGGACAGGGCGTCAGATACGCAGTATTTT.

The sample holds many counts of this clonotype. CDR3 in DNA: TGTGCCAGCAGCCTCGAGCTAGGTGCAGATACGCAGTATTTT. Its translation is CASSLELGADTQYF. V is TRBV3-1 and J is TRBJ2-3; the D is unclear. Germline V lookup: CDR1 LGHDT, CDR2 YNNKEL (reference sequence). Between the trimmed V and J ends, which lost 4 bases and 4 bases, there was a span of 12 bases. The CDR3 has 14 residues.

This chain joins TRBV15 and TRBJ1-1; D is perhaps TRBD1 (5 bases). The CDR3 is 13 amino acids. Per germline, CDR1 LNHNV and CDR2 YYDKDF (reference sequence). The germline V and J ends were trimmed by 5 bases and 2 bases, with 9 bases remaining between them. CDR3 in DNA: TGTGCCACCAGCCCCCAGGGAAACACTGAAGCTTTCTTT. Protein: CATSPQGNTEAFF.

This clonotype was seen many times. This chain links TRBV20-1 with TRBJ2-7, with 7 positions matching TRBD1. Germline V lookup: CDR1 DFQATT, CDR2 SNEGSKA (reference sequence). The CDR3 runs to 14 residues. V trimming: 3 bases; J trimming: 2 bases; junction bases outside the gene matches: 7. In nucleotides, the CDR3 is TGCAGTGCTAGGGGGACAGTTTCCACCTACGAGCAGTACTTC. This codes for CSARGTVSTYEQYF.

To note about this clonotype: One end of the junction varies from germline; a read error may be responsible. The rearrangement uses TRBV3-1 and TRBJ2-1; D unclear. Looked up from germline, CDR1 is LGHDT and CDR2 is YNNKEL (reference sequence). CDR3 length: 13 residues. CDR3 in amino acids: CASSQGSYDEQFF. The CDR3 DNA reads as TGCGCCAGCAGCCAAGGGTCGTACGATGAGCAGTTCTTC.

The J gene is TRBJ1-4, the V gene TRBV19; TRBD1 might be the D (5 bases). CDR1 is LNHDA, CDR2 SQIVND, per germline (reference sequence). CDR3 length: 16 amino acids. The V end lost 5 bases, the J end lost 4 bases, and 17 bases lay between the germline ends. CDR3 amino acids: CASSAPPGLLNEKLFF. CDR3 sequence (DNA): TGTGCCAGTAGTGCCCCTCCGGGACTGCTTAATGAAAAACTGTTTTTT.

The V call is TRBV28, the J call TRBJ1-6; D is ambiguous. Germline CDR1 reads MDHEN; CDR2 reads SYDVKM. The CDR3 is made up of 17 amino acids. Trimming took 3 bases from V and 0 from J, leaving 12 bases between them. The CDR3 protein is CASSFQTSSSYNSPLHF. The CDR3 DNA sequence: TGTGCCAGCAGTTTCCAGACTTCTAGCTCCTATAATTCACCCCTCCACTTT.

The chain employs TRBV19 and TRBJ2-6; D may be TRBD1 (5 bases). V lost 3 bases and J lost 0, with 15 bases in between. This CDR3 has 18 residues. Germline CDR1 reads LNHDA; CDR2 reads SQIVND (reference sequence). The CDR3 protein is CASSIVQGGPSGANVLTF. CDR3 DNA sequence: TGTGCCAGTAGTATTGTCCAGGGTGGACCCTCTGGGGCCAACGTCCTGACTTTC.

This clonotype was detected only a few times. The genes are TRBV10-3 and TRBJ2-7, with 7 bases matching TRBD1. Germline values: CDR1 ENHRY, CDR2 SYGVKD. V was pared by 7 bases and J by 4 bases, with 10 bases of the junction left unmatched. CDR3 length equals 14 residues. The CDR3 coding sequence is TGTGCCATCAAAACAACAGGGGCCGGGTACGAGCAGTACTTC. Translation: CAIKTTGAGYEQYF.

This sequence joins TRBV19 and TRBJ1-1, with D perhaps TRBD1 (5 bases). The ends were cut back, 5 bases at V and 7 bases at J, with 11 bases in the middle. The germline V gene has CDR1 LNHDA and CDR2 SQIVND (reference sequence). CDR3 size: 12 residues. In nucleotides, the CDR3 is TGTGCCAGTAGTCCCGACAGTAGTGAAGCTTTCTTT. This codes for CASSPDSSEAFF.

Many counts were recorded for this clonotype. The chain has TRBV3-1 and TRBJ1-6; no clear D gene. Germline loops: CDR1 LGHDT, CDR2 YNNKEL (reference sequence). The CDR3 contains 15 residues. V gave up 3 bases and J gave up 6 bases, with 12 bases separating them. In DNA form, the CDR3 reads TGTGCCAGCAGCCAGAGTGAGGACTTTAATTCACCCCTCCACTTT. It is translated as CASSQSEDFNSPLHF.

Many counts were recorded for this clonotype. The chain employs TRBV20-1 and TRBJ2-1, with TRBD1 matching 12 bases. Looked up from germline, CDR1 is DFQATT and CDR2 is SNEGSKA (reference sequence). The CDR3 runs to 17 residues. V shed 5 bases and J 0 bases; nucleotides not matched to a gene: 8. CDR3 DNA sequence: TGCAGTGCTCGCCGGGACAGGGGGCACGACTCCTACAATGAGCAGTTCTTC. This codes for CSARRDRGHDSYNEQFF.

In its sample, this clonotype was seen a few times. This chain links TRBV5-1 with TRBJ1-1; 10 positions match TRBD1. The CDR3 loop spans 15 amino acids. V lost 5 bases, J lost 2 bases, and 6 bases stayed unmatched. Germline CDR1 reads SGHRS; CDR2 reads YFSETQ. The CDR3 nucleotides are TGCGCCAGCAGACGAGGACAGGGGGATAACACTGAAGCTTTCTTT. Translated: CASRRGQGDNTEAFF.

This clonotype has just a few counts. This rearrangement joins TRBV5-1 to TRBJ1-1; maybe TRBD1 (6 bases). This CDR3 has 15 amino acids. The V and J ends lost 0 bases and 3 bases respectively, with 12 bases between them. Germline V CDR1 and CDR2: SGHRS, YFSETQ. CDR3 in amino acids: CASSLERGTDTEAFF. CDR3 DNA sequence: TGCGCCAGCAGCTTGGAGAGGGGGACGGACACTGAAGCTTTCTTT.

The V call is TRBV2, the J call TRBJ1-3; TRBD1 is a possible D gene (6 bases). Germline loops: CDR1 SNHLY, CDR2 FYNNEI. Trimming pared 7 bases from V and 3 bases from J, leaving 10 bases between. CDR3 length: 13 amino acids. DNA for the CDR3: TGTGCCAGCAAGGACAGCCTTGGAAACACCATATATTTT. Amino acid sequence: CASKDSLGNTIYF.

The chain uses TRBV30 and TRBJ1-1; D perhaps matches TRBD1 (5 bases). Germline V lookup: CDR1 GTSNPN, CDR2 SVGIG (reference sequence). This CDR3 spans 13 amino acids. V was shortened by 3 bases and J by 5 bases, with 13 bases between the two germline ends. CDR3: CAWRTGEGTEAFF. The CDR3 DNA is TGTGCCTGGAGGACGGGGGAGGGGACTGAAGCTTTCTTT.

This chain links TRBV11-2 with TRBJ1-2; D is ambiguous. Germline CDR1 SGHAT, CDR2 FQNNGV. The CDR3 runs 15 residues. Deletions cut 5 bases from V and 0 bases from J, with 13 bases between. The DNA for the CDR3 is TGTGCCAGCAGCCCCTTTGAGTTTACTAACTATGGCTACACCTTC. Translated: CASSPFEFTNYGYTF.

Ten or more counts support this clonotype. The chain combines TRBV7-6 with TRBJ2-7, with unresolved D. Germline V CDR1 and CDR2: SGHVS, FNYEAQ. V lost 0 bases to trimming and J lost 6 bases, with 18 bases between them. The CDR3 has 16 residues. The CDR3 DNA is TGTGCCAGCAGCTTAGCACCGGGCAACCCAACTGGCGAGCAGTACTTC. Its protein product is CASSLAPGNPTGEQYF.

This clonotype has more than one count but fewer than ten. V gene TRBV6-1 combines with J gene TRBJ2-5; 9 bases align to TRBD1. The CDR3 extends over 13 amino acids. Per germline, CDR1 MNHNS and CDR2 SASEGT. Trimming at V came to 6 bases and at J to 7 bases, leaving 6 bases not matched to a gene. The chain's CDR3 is CASSPPGQGTQYF. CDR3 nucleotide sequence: TGTGCCAGCAGCCCACCGGGACAGGGGACCCAGTACTTC.

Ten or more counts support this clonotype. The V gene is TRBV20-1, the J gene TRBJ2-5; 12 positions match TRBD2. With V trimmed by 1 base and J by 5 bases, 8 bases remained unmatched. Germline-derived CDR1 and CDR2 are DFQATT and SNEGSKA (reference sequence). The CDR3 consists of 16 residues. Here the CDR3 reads CSARVASGGGSETQYF. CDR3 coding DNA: TGCAGTGCTAGAGTGGCTAGCGGGGGGGGGTCGGAGACCCAGTACTTC.

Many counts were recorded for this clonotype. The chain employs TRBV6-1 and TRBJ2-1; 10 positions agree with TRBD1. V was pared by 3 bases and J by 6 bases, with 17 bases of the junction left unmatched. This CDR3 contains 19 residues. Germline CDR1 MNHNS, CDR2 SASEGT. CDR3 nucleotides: TGTGCCAGCAGTGACTGGTCGGGGGGGACAGGGGTTCCACGCAATGAGCAGTTCTTC. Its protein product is CASSDWSGGTGVPRNEQFF.

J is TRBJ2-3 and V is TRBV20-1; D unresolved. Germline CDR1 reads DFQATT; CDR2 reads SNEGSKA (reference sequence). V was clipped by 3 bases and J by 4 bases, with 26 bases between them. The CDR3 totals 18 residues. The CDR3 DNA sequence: TGCAGTGCTAGCCCCCATGGGAAACCGAACCCACACGCAGATACGCAGTATTTT. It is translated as CSASPHGKPNPHADTQYF.

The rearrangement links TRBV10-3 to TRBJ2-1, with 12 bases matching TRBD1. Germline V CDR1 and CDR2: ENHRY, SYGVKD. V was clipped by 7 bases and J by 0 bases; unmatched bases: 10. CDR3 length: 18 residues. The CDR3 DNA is TGTGCCATCATGGGGGACAGGGGGCGATTCTCCTCCTACAATGAGCAGTTCTTC. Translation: CAIMGDRGRFSSYNEQFF.

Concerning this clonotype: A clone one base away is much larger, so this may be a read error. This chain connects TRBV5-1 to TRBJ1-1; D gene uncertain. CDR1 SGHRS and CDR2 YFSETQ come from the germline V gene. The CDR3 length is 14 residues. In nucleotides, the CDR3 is TGCGCCAGCAGCTTGGCAGAGCCGAACACTAAAGCTTTCTTT. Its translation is CASSLAEPNTKAFF.

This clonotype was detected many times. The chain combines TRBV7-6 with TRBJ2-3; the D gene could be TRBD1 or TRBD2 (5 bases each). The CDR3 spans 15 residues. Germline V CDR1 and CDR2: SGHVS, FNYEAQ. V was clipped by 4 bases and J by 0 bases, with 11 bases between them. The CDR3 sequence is CASSWFGASTDTQYF. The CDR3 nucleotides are TGTGCCAGCAGCTGGTTCGGGGCAAGCACAGATACGCAGTATTTT.

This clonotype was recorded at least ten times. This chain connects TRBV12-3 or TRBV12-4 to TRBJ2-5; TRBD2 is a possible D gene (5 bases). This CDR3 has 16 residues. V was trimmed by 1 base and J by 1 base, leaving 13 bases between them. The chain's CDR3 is CASSLEVTSGQETQYF. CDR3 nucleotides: TGTGCCAGCAGTTTAGAGGTGACCAGCGGCCAAGAGACCCAGTACTTC.